The present TCR beta chain was sequenced within a study of graft-versus-host responses after intestinal transplantation. Study-wide context: Induction using anti-thymocyte globulin, followed by tacrolimus and steroids for 2 to 4 years, was given to all recipients.

V was shortened by 8 bases and J by 0 bases, with 14 bases between the two germline ends. This CDR3 region has 16 residues. The germline V gene encodes CDR1 MNHEY and CDR2 SMNVEV (reference sequence). Assay used: immunoSEQ multiplex PCR; TCRdb lists only in-frame clones, some missing. The profile shows tens of thousands of clones, under 90% of them singletons. Whole-study findings and limits: GvH clones appeared in recipient marrow, some first in ileum or blood.

Concerning this clone itself: What it binds is not known.

The sequence was obtained from a human donor who received an intestinal transplant. The sequenced sample was unstimulated CD4+ T cells sorted from spleen or lymph node cells, obtained before intestinal transplant. The chain carries TRBV27 and TRBJ1-6; D gene ambiguous. Here the CDR3 reads CASCQSLSSYNSPLHF. The DNA of the CDR3 is TGTGCCAGCTGCCAAAGTTTGAGCTCCTATAATTCACCCCTCCACTTT.